This T cell receptor (beta chain) was identified in a study of cytomegalovirus exposure and HLA in healthy donors. On this clone itself: Antigen: not known.

Study-level findings and limits: Association of a missense DCLRE1C variant with TCR beta V- and J-gene trimming was reported in a later analysis. The study recorded about 160 TCR beta chains that were cytomegalovirus-associated.

PCR primers comprised 60 Vbeta and 13 Jbeta primers. Data came from immunoSEQ multiplex PCR; TCRdb stores just in-frame clones and leaves some out. The table includes 95,000 to 150,000 clones, under 20% detected once. The specimen was PBMCs. The source of this sequence is a female donor in good health and CMV-seropositive.

The CDR3 DNA is TGTGCCAGCAGCCCAGGAGGGCCCACCGGGGAGCTGTTTTTT. This translates into CASSPGGPTGELFF. The chain employs TRBV7-3 and TRBJ2-2, with D tentatively TRBD2 (6 bases). This CDR3 contains 14 residues. Trimming removed 5 bases from V and 4 bases from J, with 11 bases in between. Germline V gene lookup returns CDR1 SGHTA and CDR2 FQGTGA.